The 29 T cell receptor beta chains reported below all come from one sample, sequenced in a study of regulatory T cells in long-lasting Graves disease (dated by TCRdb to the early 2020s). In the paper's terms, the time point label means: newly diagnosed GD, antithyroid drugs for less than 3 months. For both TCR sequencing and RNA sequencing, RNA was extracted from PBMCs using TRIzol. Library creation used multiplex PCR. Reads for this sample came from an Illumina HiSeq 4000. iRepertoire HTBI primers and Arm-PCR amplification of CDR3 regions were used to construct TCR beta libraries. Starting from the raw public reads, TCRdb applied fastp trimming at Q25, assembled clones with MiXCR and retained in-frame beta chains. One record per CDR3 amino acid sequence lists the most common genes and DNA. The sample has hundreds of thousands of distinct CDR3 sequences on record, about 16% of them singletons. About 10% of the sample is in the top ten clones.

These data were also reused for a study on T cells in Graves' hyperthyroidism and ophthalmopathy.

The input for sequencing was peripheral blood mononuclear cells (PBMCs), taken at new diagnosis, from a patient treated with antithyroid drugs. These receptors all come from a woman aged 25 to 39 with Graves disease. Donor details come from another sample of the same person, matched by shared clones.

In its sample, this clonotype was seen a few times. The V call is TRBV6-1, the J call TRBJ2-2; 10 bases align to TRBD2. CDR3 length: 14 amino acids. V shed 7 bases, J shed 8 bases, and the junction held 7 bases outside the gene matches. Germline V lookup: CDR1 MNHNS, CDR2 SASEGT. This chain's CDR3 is CASKLAGLGGELFF. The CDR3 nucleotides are TGTGCCAGCAAACTAGCGGGACTTGGGGGGGAGCTGTTTTTT.

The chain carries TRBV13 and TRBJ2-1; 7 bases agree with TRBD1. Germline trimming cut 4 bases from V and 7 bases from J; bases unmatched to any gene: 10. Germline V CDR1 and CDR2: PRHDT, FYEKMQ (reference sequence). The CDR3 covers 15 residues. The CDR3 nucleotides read TGTGCCAGCAGCTCCCCGGGACAGTTAAGGAATGAGCAGTTCTTC. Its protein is CASSSPGQLRNEQFF.

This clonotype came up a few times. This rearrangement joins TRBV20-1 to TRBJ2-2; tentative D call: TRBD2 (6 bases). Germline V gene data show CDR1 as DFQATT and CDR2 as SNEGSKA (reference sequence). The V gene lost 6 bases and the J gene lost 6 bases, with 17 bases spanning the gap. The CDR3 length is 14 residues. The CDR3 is CSAGGPITPGELFF. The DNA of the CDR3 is TGCAGTGCGGGGGGACCGATCACCCCCGGGGAGCTGTTTTTT.

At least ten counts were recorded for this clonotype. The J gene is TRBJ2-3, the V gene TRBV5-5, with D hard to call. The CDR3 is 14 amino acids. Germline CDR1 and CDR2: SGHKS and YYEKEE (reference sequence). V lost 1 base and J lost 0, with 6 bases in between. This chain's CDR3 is CASSLKTSTDTQYF. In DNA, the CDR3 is TGTGCCAGCAGCTTGAAAACTAGCACAGATACGCAGTATTTT.

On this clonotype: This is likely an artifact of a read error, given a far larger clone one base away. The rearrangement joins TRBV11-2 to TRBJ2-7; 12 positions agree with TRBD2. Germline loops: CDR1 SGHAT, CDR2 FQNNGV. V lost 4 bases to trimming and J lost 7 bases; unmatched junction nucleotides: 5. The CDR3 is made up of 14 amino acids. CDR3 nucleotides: TGTGCCAGCAGCTCGACTAGCGGGAGCGATGAGCAGTACTTC. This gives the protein CASSSTSGSDEQYF.

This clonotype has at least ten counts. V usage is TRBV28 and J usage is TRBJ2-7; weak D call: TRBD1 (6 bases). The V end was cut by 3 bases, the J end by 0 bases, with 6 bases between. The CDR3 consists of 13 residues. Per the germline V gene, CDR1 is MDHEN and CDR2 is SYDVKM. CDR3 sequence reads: CASSLGASYEQYF. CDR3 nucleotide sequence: TGTGCCAGCAGTTTGGGGGCCTCCTACGAGCAGTACTTC. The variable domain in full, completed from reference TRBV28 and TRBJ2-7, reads DVKVTQSSRYLVKRTGEKVFLECVQDMDHENMFWYRQDPGLGLRLIYFSYDVKMKEKGDIPEGYSVSREKKERFSLILESASTNQTSMYLCASSLGASYEQYFGPGTRLTVT.

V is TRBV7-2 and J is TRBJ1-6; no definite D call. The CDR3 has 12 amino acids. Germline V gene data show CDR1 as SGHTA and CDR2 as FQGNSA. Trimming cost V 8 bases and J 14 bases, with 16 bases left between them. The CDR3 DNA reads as TGTGCCAGCGGCCAGCCGTCTGGGACCCTCCACTTT. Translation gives CASGQPSGTLHF.

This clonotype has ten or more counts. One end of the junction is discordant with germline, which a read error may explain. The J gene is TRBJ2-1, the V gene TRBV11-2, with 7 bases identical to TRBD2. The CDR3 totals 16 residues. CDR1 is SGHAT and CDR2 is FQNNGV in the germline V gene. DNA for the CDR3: TGCGCCAGCAGCCAAGGGGCCGGGAGGCCGGGAGATGAGCAGTTCTTC. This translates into CASSQGAGRPGDEQFF.

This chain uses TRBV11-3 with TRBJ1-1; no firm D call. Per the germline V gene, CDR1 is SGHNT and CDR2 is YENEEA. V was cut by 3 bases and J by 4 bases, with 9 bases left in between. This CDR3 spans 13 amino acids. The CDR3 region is CASSFGQSTEAFF. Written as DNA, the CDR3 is TGTGCCAGCAGCTTTGGGCAGTCCACTGAAGCTTTCTTT.

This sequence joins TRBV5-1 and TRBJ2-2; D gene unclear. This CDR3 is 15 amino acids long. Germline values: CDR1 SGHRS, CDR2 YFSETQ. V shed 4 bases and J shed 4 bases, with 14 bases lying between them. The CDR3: CASSLDSAVTGELFF. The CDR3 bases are TGCGCCAGCAGCCTAGACTCGGCGGTCACCGGGGAGCTGTTTTTT.

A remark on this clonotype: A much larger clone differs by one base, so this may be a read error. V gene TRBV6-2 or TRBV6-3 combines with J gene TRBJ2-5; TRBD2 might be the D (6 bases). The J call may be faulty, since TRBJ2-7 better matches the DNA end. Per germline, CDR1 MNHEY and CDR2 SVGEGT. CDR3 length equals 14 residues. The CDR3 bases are TGTGCCGGCAGCCCCATTGCGGGGACCTACGAGCAGTACTTC. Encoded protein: CAGSPIAGTYEQYF.

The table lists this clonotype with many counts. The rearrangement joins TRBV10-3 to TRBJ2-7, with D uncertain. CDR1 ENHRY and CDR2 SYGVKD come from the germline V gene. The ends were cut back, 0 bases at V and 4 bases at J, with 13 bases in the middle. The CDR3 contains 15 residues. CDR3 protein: CAISESKITSYEQYF. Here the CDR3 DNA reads TGTGCCATCAGTGAGTCGAAGATCACATCGTACGAGCAGTACTTC.

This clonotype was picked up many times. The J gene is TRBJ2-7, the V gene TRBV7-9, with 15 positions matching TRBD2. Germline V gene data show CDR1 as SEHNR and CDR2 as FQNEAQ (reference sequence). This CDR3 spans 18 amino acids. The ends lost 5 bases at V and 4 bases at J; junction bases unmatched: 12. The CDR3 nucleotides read TGTGCCAGCAGCCCTGAAGGGACTAGCGGGAGGTCTCTTTACGAGCAGTACTTC. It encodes CASSPEGTSGRSLYEQYF. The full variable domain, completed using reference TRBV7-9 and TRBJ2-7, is DTGVSQNPRHKITKRGQNVTFRCDPISEHNRLYWYRQTLGQGPEFLTYFQNEAQLEKSRLLSDRFSAERPKGSFSTLEIQRTEQGDSAMYLCASSPEGTSGRSLYEQYFGPGTRLTVT.

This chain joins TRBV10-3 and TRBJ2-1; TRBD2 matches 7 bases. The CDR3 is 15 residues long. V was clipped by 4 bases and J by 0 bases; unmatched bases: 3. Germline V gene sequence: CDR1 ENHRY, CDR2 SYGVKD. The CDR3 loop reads CAISGERGSYNEQFF. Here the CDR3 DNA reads TGTGCCATCAGTGGTGAGCGGGGCTCCTACAATGAGCAGTTCTTC.

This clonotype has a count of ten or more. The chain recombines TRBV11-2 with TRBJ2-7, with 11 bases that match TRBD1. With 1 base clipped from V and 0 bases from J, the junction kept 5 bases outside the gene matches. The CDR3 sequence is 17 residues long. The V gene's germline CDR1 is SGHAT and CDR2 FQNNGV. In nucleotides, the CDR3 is TGTGCCAGCAGCTTAGGGGGGACAGGGGGGGTCTCCTACGAGCAGTACTTC. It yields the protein CASSLGGTGGVSYEQYF.

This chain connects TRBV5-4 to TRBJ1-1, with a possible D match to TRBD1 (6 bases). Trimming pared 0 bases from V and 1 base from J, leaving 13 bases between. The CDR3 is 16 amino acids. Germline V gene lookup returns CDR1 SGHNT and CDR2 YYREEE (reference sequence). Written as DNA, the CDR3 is TGTGCCAGCAGCTTGGCCAAGAGGGGGACGAACACTGAAGCTTTCTTT. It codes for CASSLAKRGTNTEAFF.

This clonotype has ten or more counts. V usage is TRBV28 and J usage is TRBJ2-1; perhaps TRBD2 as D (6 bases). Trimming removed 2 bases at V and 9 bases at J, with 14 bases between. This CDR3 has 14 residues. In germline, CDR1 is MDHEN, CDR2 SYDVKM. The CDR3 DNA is TGTGCCAGCAGTTTAGGACTACCTTTGGGTGAGCAGTTCTTC. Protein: CASSLGLPLGEQFF.

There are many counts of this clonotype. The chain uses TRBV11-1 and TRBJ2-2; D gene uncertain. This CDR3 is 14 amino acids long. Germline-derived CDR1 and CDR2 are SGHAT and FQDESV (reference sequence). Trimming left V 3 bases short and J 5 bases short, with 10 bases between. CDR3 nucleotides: TGTGCCAGCAGCTTCCGGACCGAGACCGGGGAGCTGTTTTTT. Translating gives CASSFRTETGELFF.

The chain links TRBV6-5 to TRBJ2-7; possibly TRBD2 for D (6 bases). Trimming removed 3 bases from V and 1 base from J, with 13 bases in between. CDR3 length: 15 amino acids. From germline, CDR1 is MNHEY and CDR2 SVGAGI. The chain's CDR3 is CASSYMGGASYEQYF. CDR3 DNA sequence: TGTGCCAGCAGTTATATGGGAGGAGCGTCCTACGAGCAGTACTTC.

Here the CDR3 DNA reads TGTGCCAGCAGCCTCCTCCTAGCGGGAGGGAGGCATGAGCAGTTCTTC. Translating gives CASSLLLAGGRHEQFF. The chain recombines TRBV5-4 with TRBJ2-1; 12 bases line up with TRBD2. In germline, CDR1 is SGHNT, CDR2 YYREEE (reference sequence). V lost 4 bases to trimming and J lost 8 bases; unmatched junction nucleotides: 10. The CDR3 covers 16 residues.

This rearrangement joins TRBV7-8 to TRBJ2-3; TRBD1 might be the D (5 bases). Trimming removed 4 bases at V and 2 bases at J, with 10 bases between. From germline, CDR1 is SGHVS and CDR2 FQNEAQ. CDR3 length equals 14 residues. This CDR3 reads CASSSGWDTDTQYF. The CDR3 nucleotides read TGTGCCAGCAGCTCAGGGTGGGACACAGATACGCAGTATTTT.

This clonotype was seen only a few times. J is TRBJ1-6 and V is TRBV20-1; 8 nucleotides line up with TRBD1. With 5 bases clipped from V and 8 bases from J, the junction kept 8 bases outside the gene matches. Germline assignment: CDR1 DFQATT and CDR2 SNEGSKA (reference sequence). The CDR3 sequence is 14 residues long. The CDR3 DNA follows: TGCAGTGCTCTAGAGCAGGGGGCATATTCACCCCTCCACTTT. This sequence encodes CSALEQGAYSPLHF.

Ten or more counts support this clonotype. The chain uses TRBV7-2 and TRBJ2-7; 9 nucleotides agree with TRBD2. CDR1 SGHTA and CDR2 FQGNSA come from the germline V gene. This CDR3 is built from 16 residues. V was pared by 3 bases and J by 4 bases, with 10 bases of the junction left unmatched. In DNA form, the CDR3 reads TGTGCCAGCAGCTTCGGCGGGACTAGCAGATATTACGAGCAGTACTTC. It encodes CASSFGGTSRYYEQYF.

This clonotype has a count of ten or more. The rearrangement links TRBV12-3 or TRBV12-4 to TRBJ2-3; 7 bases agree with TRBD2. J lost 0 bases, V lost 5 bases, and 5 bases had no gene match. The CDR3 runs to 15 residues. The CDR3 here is CASSLGRPSTDTQYF. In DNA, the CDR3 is TGTGCCAGCAGTCTCGGGAGGCCTAGCACAGATACGCAGTATTTT.

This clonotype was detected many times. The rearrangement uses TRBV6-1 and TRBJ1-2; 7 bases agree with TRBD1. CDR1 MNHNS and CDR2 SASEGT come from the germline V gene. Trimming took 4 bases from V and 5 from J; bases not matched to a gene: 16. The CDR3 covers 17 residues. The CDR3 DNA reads TGTGCCAGCAGTGCCTCATGGGTGGGACAGCCAGGTTATGGCTACACCTTC. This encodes CASSASWVGQPGYGYTF.

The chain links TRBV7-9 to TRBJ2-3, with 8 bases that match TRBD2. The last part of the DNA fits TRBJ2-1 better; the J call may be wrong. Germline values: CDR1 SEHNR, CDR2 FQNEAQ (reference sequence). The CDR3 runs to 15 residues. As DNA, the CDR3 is TGTGCCAGCAGCCCGGGACTAGGAAGAAACTACGAGCAGTTCTTC. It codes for CASSPGLGRNYEQFF.

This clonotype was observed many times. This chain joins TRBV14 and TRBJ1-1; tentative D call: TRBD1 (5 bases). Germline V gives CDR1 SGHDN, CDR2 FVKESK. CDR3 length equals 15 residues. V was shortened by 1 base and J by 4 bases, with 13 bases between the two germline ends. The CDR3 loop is CASSQVRGGVTEAFF. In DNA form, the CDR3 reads TGTGCCAGCAGCCAAGTAAGGGGTGGCGTCACTGAAGCTTTCTTT.

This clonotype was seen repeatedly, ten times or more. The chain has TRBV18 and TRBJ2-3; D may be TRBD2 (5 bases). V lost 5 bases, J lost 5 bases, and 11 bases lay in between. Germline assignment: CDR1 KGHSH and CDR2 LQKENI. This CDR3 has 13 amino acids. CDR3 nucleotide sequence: TGTGCCAGCTCAGGGAGTGGTGAAGATACGCAGTATTTT. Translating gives CASSGSGEDTQYF.

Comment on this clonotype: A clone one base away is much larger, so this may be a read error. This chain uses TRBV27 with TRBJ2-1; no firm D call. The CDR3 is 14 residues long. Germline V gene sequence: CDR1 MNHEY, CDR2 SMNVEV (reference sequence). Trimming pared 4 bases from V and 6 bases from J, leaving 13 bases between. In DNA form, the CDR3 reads TGTGCCAGCAGTTCCCGGGCTCAACGCAATGAGCAGTTCTTC. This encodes CASSSRAQRNEQFF.